These 5 T cell receptor beta chains were all obtained from the same sample, sequenced in a study of metastatic and nonmetastatic thyroid tumors. Ahead of thyroid surgery, no patient had received treatment of any kind. TCRdb re-clonotyped the PCR reads via MiXCR. The repertoire holds around 45,000 clones, with around 3.1% as singletons. Sequencing used blood. The receptors were sampled from a female donor with papillary thyroid cancer or a benign thyroid nodule (not recorded which). Some clones in this sample may be carry-over from other donors' samples.

This clone is labeled medium-sized (0.01 to 0.1%). The chain uses TRBV12-3 or TRBV12-4 and TRBJ2-3; no firm D call. V gave up 3 bases and J gave up 2 bases, with 6 bases separating them. The CDR3 extends over 13 amino acids. CDR3 loop: CASSFISTDTQYF. The CDR3 bases are TGTGCCAGCAGTTTTATCTCCACAGATACGCAGTATTTT.

Comments on this clone: This CDR3 is also generated by other DNA sequences in the sample. The J gene is TRBJ2-1, the V gene TRBV7-9, with unresolved D. This CDR3 spans 13 amino acids. Trimming left V 3 bases short and J 9 bases short, with 12 bases between. Germline CDR1 reads SEHNR; CDR2 reads FQNEAQ (reference sequence). CDR3 sequence: CASSFGGAGEQFF. CDR3 coding DNA: TGTGCCAGCAGCTTTGGCGGTGCCGGTGAGCAGTTCTTC.

This clone was seen a handful of times. The J gene is TRBJ1-3, the V gene TRBV9; D is ambiguous. This CDR3 contains 15 residues. Germline V gene lookup returns CDR1 SGDLS and CDR2 YYNGEE. Trimming cost V 0 bases and J 5 bases, with 12 bases left between them. CDR3 coding DNA: TGTGCCAGCAGCGTAGAGGGTTTTCTTAGAAACACCATATATTTT. This codes for CASSVEGFLRNTIYF.

Many counts were recorded for this clone. The genes are TRBV7-3 and TRBJ2-5, with D tentatively TRBD2 (5 bases). The CDR3 totals 13 residues. Germline CDR1 SGHTA, CDR2 FQGTGA. Trimming stripped 5 bases from V and 5 bases from J, with 12 bases between. CDR3: CASSAGLGETQYF. In nucleotides, the CDR3 is TGTGCCAGCAGCGCGGGTCTAGGGGAGACCCAGTACTTC.

The chain carries TRBV10-3 and TRBJ1-1; no firm D call. Germline-derived CDR1 and CDR2 are ENHRY and SYGVKD. CDR3 length equals 14 residues. V was cut by 3 bases and J by 0 bases, with 8 bases left in between. The CDR3 sequence is CAISDVQMNTEAFF. CDR3 DNA sequence: TGTGCCATCAGTGACGTACAGATGAACACTGAAGCTTTCTTT.